The 23 T cell receptor beta chains reported below all come from one sample, sequenced in a study of technical replicates of blood from a few donors. Libraries were prepared by immunoSEQ multiplex PCR; TCRdb keeps only in-frame clonotypes and omits some of them. The sample holds fewer than 80,000 clones; under 90% are singletons and the top ten take 4.5% to 5%. Input material: PBMCs. The receptors originated from a human donor in good health. Some clones in this sample may be carry-over from other donors' samples.

V gene TRBV5-1 combines with J gene TRBJ2-7, with 8 bases aligning to TRBD1. CDR3 length equals 16 residues. The V and J ends lost 0 bases and 3 bases, in that order; junction bases with no gene match: 8. Germline V gene data show CDR1 as SGHRS and CDR2 as YFSETQ. The DNA of the CDR3 is TGCGCCAGCAGCTTGGATTGGACAGGGATTGTCTACGAGCAGTACTTC. It encodes CASSLDWTGIVYEQYF.

The chain carries TRBV11-3 and TRBJ2-3; D is perhaps TRBD2 (6 bases). The CDR3 runs 15 residues. Germline assignment: CDR1 SGHNT and CDR2 YENEEA. V shed 1 base and J shed 2 bases, with 10 bases lying between them. CDR3 in amino acids: CASSLGGGITDTQYF. In DNA, the CDR3 is TGTGCCAGCAGCTTAGGAGGCGGGATCACAGATACGCAGTATTTT.

This chain connects TRBV27 to TRBJ1-2, with unresolved D. V was trimmed by 5 bases and J by 8 bases, leaving 15 bases between them. CDR3 length: 13 amino acids. Per the germline V gene, CDR1 is MNHEY and CDR2 is SMNVEV (reference sequence). CDR3 region: CASSPLGIGGYTF. In DNA form, the CDR3 reads TGTGCCAGCAGTCCTCTAGGTATCGGGGGCTACACCTTC.

The V and J genes are TRBV6-5 and TRBJ2-7, with 10 bases fitting TRBD1. With 4 bases clipped from V and 2 bases from J, the junction kept 5 bases outside the gene matches. The CDR3 sequence is 15 residues long. CDR1 MNHEY and CDR2 SVGAGI come from the germline V gene. This CDR3 is CASSLRGTGAYEQYF. CDR3 sequence (DNA): TGTGCCAGCAGTTTGAGGGGGACAGGGGCCTACGAGCAGTACTTC.

This sequence joins TRBV7-9 and TRBJ2-6; 8 bases line up with TRBD1. CDR3 size: 18 residues. Germline CDR1 and CDR2: SEHNR and FQNEAQ (reference sequence). V lost 3 bases and J lost 0; bases outside the gene matches: 7. The CDR3 loop is CASSFPGQELSGANVLTF. The CDR3 region has the DNA TGTGCCAGCAGCTTCCCGGGACAGGAACTCTCTGGGGCCAACGTCCTGACTTTC.

The chain has TRBV4-1 and TRBJ2-1, with D possibly matching TRBD1 (7 bases). The CDR3 loop spans 15 amino acids. V lost 2 bases and J lost 4, with 12 bases in between. The germline V gene has CDR1 MGHRA and CDR2 YSYEKL. The CDR3 region is CASSQTGEAYNEQFF. DNA for the CDR3: TGCGCCAGCAGCCAAACAGGGGAGGCATACAATGAGCAGTTCTTC.

The chain carries TRBV9 and TRBJ2-1, with 7 bases lining up with TRBD2. The CDR3 is 16 residues long. J gave up 9 bases and V 0 bases, and 12 bases lay outside the gene matches. Germline V gene sequence: CDR1 SGDLS, CDR2 YYNGEE. The CDR3 loop is CASSVAGGGSTGEQFF. The CDR3 coding sequence is TGTGCCAGCAGCGTAGCGGGCGGCGGGAGCACGGGTGAGCAGTTCTTC.

The chain employs TRBV7-3 and TRBJ2-1, with a tentative D call TRBD2 (6 bases). The CDR3 loop spans 15 amino acids. The germline V gene has CDR1 SGHTA and CDR2 FQGTGA. The V end was cut by 5 bases, the J end by 3 bases, with 14 bases between. The CDR3: CASSQRRGSYNEQFF. The CDR3 DNA is TGTGCCAGCAGCCAACGCCGGGGGAGCTACAATGAGCAGTTCTTC.

This clone has just a few counts. In DNA form, the CDR3 reads TGTGCCAGCGGGGGGGGACAGGGACCTTCTGAAGCTTTCTTT. Amino acids: CASGGGQGPSEAFF. The V and J genes are TRBV2 and TRBJ1-1; 9 bases map to TRBD1. Germline V gene lookup returns CDR1 SNHLY and CDR2 FYNNEI. This CDR3 contains 14 residues. The trim removed 8 bases at V and 6 bases at J, leaving 10 bases unmatched.

The chain has TRBV27 and TRBJ2-7; perhaps TRBD1 as D (6 bases). CDR1 and CDR2 (germline): MNHEY, SMNVEV (reference sequence). Trimming took off 5 bases at V and 1 base at J, with 12 bases between the two ends. CDR3 length: 14 amino acids. CDR3 residues: CASSVEQGSYEQYF. For the CDR3, the DNA is TGTGCCAGCAGTGTCGAACAGGGTTCCTACGAGCAGTACTTC.

This clone came up a few times. J is TRBJ2-7 and V is TRBV15, with D possibly being TRBD2 (6 bases). Deletions cut 5 bases from V and 6 bases from J, with 17 bases between. Germline CDR1 LNHNV, CDR2 YYDKDF (reference sequence). There are 14 residues in the CDR3. Here the CDR3 reads CATSLTVGLTEQYF. CDR3 coding DNA: TGTGCCACCAGCCTAACCGTGGGACTTACCGAGCAGTACTTC.

The J gene is TRBJ1-3, the V gene TRBV27; TRBD1 aligns across 11 bases. The CDR3 is made up of 14 amino acids. V lost 5 bases, J lost 7 bases, and 4 bases stayed unmatched. Germline V CDR1 and CDR2: MNHEY, SMNVEV (reference sequence). CDR3 in DNA: TGTGCCAGCAGTCCGGGACAGGGGGTTAACACCATATATTTT. Its translation is CASSPGQGVNTIYF.

V and J are TRBV11-3 and TRBJ1-2, with TRBD1 as a possible D gene (6 bases). The CDR3 covers 13 residues. Germline V gives CDR1 SGHNT, CDR2 YENEEA. V lost 4 bases to trimming and J lost 7 bases, with 13 bases between them. CDR3 coding DNA: TGTGCCAGCAGCTCTCGGACAGAATGTGGCTACACCTTC. It specifies CASSSRTECGYTF.

This sequence joins TRBV6-6 and TRBJ1-2, with 7 bases that match TRBD1. This CDR3 contains 14 residues. Germline V gene sequence: CDR1 MNHNY, CDR2 SVGAGI (reference sequence). With 2 bases clipped from V and 1 base from J, the junction kept 1 base outside the gene matches. CDR3 nucleotide sequence: TGTGCCAGCAGTTACCGACAGGGTAACTATGGCTACACCTTC. Its translation is CASSYRQGNYGYTF.

The chain employs TRBV27 and TRBJ1-1; D may be TRBD1 (6 bases). Germline V CDR1 and CDR2: MNHEY, SMNVEV (reference sequence). The V and J ends lost 2 bases and 7 bases respectively, with 11 bases between them. The CDR3 length is 13 residues. The CDR3 bases are TGTGCCAGCAGTTTAACGAAAGGGGGTGAAGCTTTCTTT. Translation gives CASSLTKGGEAFF.

This chain uses TRBV30 with TRBJ2-7; 7 positions agree with TRBD2. V lost 1 base, J lost 2 bases, and 5 bases stayed unmatched. Per the germline V gene, CDR1 is GTSNPN and CDR2 is SVGIG (reference sequence). The CDR3 has 14 residues. CDR3 sequence reads: CAWSGGGIAYEQYF. The CDR3 coding sequence is TGTGCCTGGAGTGGGGGAGGGATCGCCTACGAGCAGTACTTC.

This clone was recorded a few times. The J gene is TRBJ2-7, the V gene TRBV5-8; 7 bases fit TRBD2. The CDR3 is 15 residues long. Germline V lookup: CDR1 SGHTS, CDR2 YDEGEE. V shed 0 bases, J shed 2 bases, and the junction held 5 bases outside the gene matches. CDR3 DNA sequence: TGTGCCAGCAGCTTGGTCTCGGGGGGAGCCTACGAGCAGTACTTC. Amino acids: CASSLVSGGAYEQYF.

The chain combines TRBV7-9 with TRBJ1-1, with D perhaps TRBD1 (5 bases). With 4 bases removed from V and 1 base from J, the gap between germline ends came to 10 bases. Germline assignment: CDR1 SEHNR and CDR2 FQNEAQ (reference sequence). This CDR3 region has 14 residues. The CDR3 sequence: CASSYAGQNTEAFF. CDR3 bases: TGTGCCAGCAGCTATGCAGGACAGAACACTGAAGCTTTCTTT.

The chain recombines TRBV6-6 with TRBJ2-7, with a tentative D call TRBD2 (5 bases). V was trimmed by 0 bases and J by 2 bases, leaving 11 bases between them. Germline assignment: CDR1 MNHNY and CDR2 SVGAGI (reference sequence). The CDR3 length is 15 residues. For the CDR3, the DNA is TGTGCCAGCAGTTACTCGCGCGGGTTCCCCTACGAGCAGTACTTC. It encodes CASSYSRGFPYEQYF.

Here the CDR3 reads CASSLGQAPGYTF. The CDR3 DNA reads as TGTGCCAGCAGCTTGGGACAAGCCCCCGGCTACACCTTC. This chain connects TRBV5-4 to TRBJ1-2, with no clear D. CDR3 length equals 13 residues. Trimming took off 0 bases at V and 8 bases at J, with 11 bases between the two ends. The germline V gene has CDR1 SGHNT and CDR2 YYREEE (reference sequence).

This clone turned up a few times. The J gene is TRBJ1-3, the V gene TRBV13; D may be TRBD1 (6 bases). CDR1 and CDR2 from the germline V gene are PRHDT and FYEKMQ (reference sequence). The germline V and J ends were trimmed by 1 base and 2 bases, with 9 bases remaining between them. The CDR3 totals 15 residues. The CDR3 DNA follows: TGTGCCAGCAGCTTAGAGGGGGGGCCTGGAAACACCATATATTTT. It specifies CASSLEGGPGNTIYF.

The chain recombines TRBV4-2 with TRBJ2-5; 7 positions match TRBD2. With 4 bases clipped from V and 4 bases from J, the junction kept 12 bases outside the gene matches. Per germline, CDR1 LGHNA and CDR2 YNFKEQ. This CDR3 spans 16 amino acids. The CDR3 is CASSPLRGGEGETQYF. In DNA form, the CDR3 reads TGTGCCAGCAGCCCCCTTCGGGGAGGGGAGGGAGAGACCCAGTACTTC.

The chain uses TRBV9 and TRBJ1-2; unclear D gene. Trimming left V 0 bases short and J 8 bases short, with 8 bases between. Germline loops: CDR1 SGDLS, CDR2 YYNGEE. The length of the CDR3 is 12 residues. Here the CDR3 DNA reads TGTGCCAGCAGCGTAGGGTTCGGGGGCTACACCTTC. This gives the protein CASSVGFGGYTF.